The 13 T cell receptor beta chains below all came from one sample that was sequenced in a study of shared T cell receptors in the human thymus. Produced via immunoSEQ multiplex PCR; TCRdb's table is partial and in-frame only. The sample contains about 660,000 clones, roughly 86% of which appear only once. The data were also submitted as part of a second study, on human thymus T cells.

Sequenced: thymocytes. The receptor set was obtained from a boy under two years old with a congenital heart defect.

V and J are TRBV7-9 and TRBJ2-7; the D gene is possibly TRBD1 (5 bases). The CDR3 has 15 residues. The V gene's germline CDR1 is SEHNR and CDR2 FQNEAQ (reference sequence). The ends were cut back, 0 bases at V and 7 bases at J, with 16 bases in the middle. Here the CDR3 DNA reads TGTGCCAGCAGCTTAGCGTCAGGGCTAAAACGGGAGCAGTACTTC. As protein: CASSLASGLKREQYF.

The chain is built from TRBV9 and TRBJ2-7; the match to TRBD1 covers 9 bases. Germline V gene data show CDR1 as SGDLS and CDR2 as YYNGEE. The CDR3 loop spans 15 amino acids. V was pared by 4 bases and J by 5 bases, with 10 bases of the junction left unmatched. In DNA, the CDR3 is TGTGCCAGCAGCCTCCACCCCGGGACAGGGAACGAGCAGTACTTC. Encoded protein: CASSLHPGTGNEQYF.

V and J are TRBV28 and TRBJ1-3; D might be TRBD1 (5 bases). Per the germline V gene, CDR1 is MDHEN and CDR2 is SYDVKM. There are 16 residues in the CDR3. Deletions cut 5 bases from V and 0 bases from J, with 14 bases between. CDR3 protein: CASSPPRQTSGNTIYF. In DNA form, the CDR3 reads TGTGCCAGCAGTCCCCCACGACAGACCTCTGGAAACACCATATATTTT.

The V gene is TRBV28, the J gene TRBJ2-3, with TRBD2 identical over 13 bases. Germline assignment: CDR1 MDHEN and CDR2 SYDVKM. The CDR3 totals 19 residues. The trim removed 5 bases at V and 1 base at J, leaving 12 bases unmatched. The CDR3 bases are TGTGCCAGCAGTGGACTAGCGGGAGCGGGGGTGGTCGGCACAGATACGCAGTATTTT. Translation gives CASSGLAGAGVVGTDTQYF. The full variable domain, in which reference TRBV28 and TRBJ2-3 provide the parts outside the CDR3, is DVKVTQSSRYLVKRTGEKVFLECVQDMDHENMFWYRQDPGLGLRLIYFSYDVKMKEKGDIPEGYSVSREKKERFSLILESASTNQTSMYLCASSGLAGAGVVGTDTQYFGPGTRLTVL.

The chain carries TRBV9 and TRBJ2-1; 10 bases match TRBD2. The V and J ends lost 0 bases and 3 bases, in that order; junction bases with no gene match: 9. This CDR3 comprises 18 residues. Germline V gene data show CDR1 as SGDLS and CDR2 as YYNGEE. The DNA of the CDR3 is TGTGCCAGCAGCGTAGATGACCTGAGCGGGAGGGTCTACAATGAGCAGTTCTTC. Amino acid sequence: CASSVDDLSGRVYNEQFF.

This sequence joins TRBV7-9 and TRBJ2-4; TRBD1 aligns across 10 bases. The length of the CDR3 is 16 residues. Germline V CDR1 and CDR2: SEHNR, FQNEAQ (reference sequence). V shed 1 base, J shed 2 bases, and the junction held 2 bases outside the gene matches. The CDR3 DNA reads TGTGCCAGCAGCTTAGGACAGGGGGCTCCCAAAAACATTCAGTACTTC. It encodes CASSLGQGAPKNIQYF.

Written as DNA, the CDR3 is TGTGCCAGCTCACCACCGGAACTAGCGGGAGGGTACGAGCAGTACTTC. This gives the protein CASSPPELAGGYEQYF. This chain joins TRBV18 and TRBJ2-7; TRBD2 aligns across 13 bases. V was pared by 0 bases and J by 4 bases, with 3 bases of the junction left unmatched. The germline CDR1 and CDR2 sequences are KGHSH and LQKENI. This CDR3 has 16 amino acids.

The DNA for the CDR3 is TGCGCCAGCAGCGGCCGCGGAATGAACACTGAAGCTTTCTTT. This sequence encodes CASSGRGMNTEAFF. The genes are TRBV5-1 and TRBJ1-1, with D uncertain. Germline CDR1 is SGHRS and CDR2 is YFSETQ. Trimming removed 4 bases at V and 0 bases at J, with 10 bases between. There are 14 residues in the CDR3.

This clone has just a few counts. V usage is TRBV2 and J usage is TRBJ1-4; D might be TRBD1 (5 bases). This CDR3 has 16 amino acids. Trimming removed 5 bases at V and 1 base at J, with 14 bases between. Germline-derived CDR1 and CDR2 are SNHLY and FYNNEI. The CDR3 DNA sequence: TGTGCCAGCAGTAAAAATCGGGGGGGAACTAATGAAAAACTGTTTTTT. Translation: CASSKNRGGTNEKLFF.

This clone was seen a handful of times. The rearrangement links TRBV4-2 to TRBJ1-5, with D possibly matching TRBD1 (6 bases). The V end was cut by 4 bases, the J end by 7 bases, with 14 bases between. Germline CDR1 reads LGHNA; CDR2 reads YNFKEQ. This CDR3 spans 14 amino acids. CDR3 nucleotides: TGTGCCAGCAGCCCACAGGGTCCCATCCAGCCCCAGCATTTT. Amino acid sequence: CASSPQGPIQPQHF.

J is TRBJ2-3 and V is TRBV27; 7 positions match TRBD2. Germline V gene sequence: CDR1 MNHEY, CDR2 SMNVEV (reference sequence). The length of the CDR3 is 14 residues. V shed 4 bases and J 6 bases; nucleotides not matched to a gene: 7. The CDR3 nucleotides are TGTGCCAGCAGTTCGAAGGGGAGGGCGGATACGCAGTATTTT. Translated, it gives CASSSKGRADTQYF.

This clone has a handful of counts. The rearrangement joins TRBV19 to TRBJ1-1; 7 bases fit TRBD1. CDR3 length equals 12 residues. Per germline, CDR1 LNHDA and CDR2 SQIVND (reference sequence). V gave up 9 bases and J gave up 4 bases; unmatched junction bases: 5. The CDR3 here is CASRQGPTEAFF. The CDR3 DNA sequence: TGTGCCAGCAGACAGGGACCCACTGAAGCTTTCTTT.

The rearrangement joins TRBV5-8 to TRBJ2-3; TRBD2 matches at 9 bases. Germline V gene sequence: CDR1 SGHTS, CDR2 YDEGEE. J lost 2 bases, V lost 4 bases, and 5 bases had no gene match. CDR3 length equals 15 residues. Here the CDR3 DNA reads TGTGCCAGCAGCGCGGGGGGGCAGTTCACAGATACGCAGTATTTT. It yields the protein CASSAGGQFTDTQYF.